Listed below are T cell receptor beta chains from one sample, sequenced in a study of T cell repertoires in cytomegalovirus infection. In TCRdb, the reads were re-called with MiXCR into one record per CDR3 protein. The sample includes about 76,000 distinct CDR3 sequences, approximately 3.7% of them seen just once. Sequencing was done on a sample of PBMCs. The receptors shown here come from a human donor in good health (CMV status not recorded). Some clones in this sample may be carry-over from other donors' samples. The CDR3 runs from the conserved cysteine through the conserved F or W. The order of the fields is clone size, D gene, J gene, V gene, CDR3 protein, CDR3 DNA. The D gene is left open where the match is weak. Size values are once, few and many counts, or a class for expanded clones, and some rows have none.

>many|NA|TRBJ2-7|TRBV6-2/TRBV6-3
CASSYSATAYYEQYF
TGTGCCAGCAGTTACTCCGCGACAGCATATTACGAGCAGTACTTC
>many|NA|TRBJ1-4|TRBV15
CATSRDLAGTNEKLFF
TGTGCCACCAGCAGAGATTTGGCGGGTACTAATGAAAAACTGTTTTTT
>many|NA|TRBJ1-2|TRBV5-6
CASSLVQGGRYGYTF
TGTGCCAGCAGCTTGGTTCAGGGAGGACGCTATGGCTACACCTTC
>many|NA|TRBJ1-4|TRBV6-1
CASSAPTGFQDEKLFF
TGTGCCAGCAGTGCCCCAACAGGGTTTCAAGATGAAAAACTGTTTTTT
>many|NA|TRBJ2-2|TRBV7-2
CASSPRAGELFF
TGTGCCAGCAGCCCAAGAGCCGGGGAGCTGTTTTTT
>many|NA|TRBJ1-1|TRBV19
CASSPRQEFTEAFF
TGTGCCAGTAGTCCCCGACAAGAATTCACTGAAGCTTTCTTT
>many|TRBD1|TRBJ1-1|TRBV12-3/TRBV12-4
CASTPPGQGLTEAFF
TGTGCCAGCACCCCCCCGGGACAGGGACTCACTGAAGCTTTCTTT
>many|TRBD1|TRBJ2-3|TRBV5-5
CVSSSSRWLIGQGVSDTQYF
TGTGTCAGCAGCAGCTCCAGGTGGTTGATCGGACAGGGGGTTTCAGATACGCAGTATTTT
>many|NA|TRBJ1-3|TRBV25-1
CASSSAAIVSGNTIYF
TGTGCCAGCAGTTCGGCGGCAATAGTCTCTGGAAACACCATATATTTT
>many|NA|TRBJ2-5|TRBV7-2
CASSLTGTGVETQYF
TGTGCCAGCAGCCTCACGGGGACTGGGGTGGAGACCCAGTACTTC
>many|NA|TRBJ2-1|TRBV5-6
CASTHLRGEQFF
TGTGCCAGCACCCACCTGCGAGGCGAGCAGTTCTTC
>many|TRBD2|TRBJ2-7|TRBV6-2/TRBV6-3
CASTPIAGGLYEQYF
TGTGCCAGCACCCCAATAGCGGGGGGCCTCTACGAGCAGTACTTC
>many|TRBD1|TRBJ1-2|TRBV6-5
CASSYSRQGVGGYTF
TGTGCCAGCAGTTACTCGAGACAGGGAGTTGGGGGCTACACCTTC
>many|NA|TRBJ2-3|TRBV24-1
CATSDSWGSTDTQYF
TGTGCCACCAGTGATTCCTGGGGGAGCACAGATACGCAGTATTTT
>NA|TRBD1|TRBJ2-3|TRBV7-2
CASSSTGPDTQYF
TGTGCCAGCAGCTCGACAGGGCCCGATACGCAGTATTTT
>many|TRBD1|TRBJ2-7|TRBV20-1
CSALRDSYSYEQYF
TGCAGTGCCCTTCGGGACAGCTACTCCTACGAGCAGTACTTC
>many|NA|TRBJ1-2|TRBV12-3/TRBV12-4
CASSLEQGVNYTF
TGTGCCAGCAGTTTAGAACAGGGAGTTAACTACACCTTC
>many|NA|TRBJ1-2|TRBV4-3
CASSQDLGTYGYTF
TGCGCCAGCAGCCAAGATCTAGGTACCTATGGCTACACCTTC
>many|TRBD2|TRBJ2-7|TRBV7-9
CASSLASGGSSYEQYF
TGTGCCAGCAGCTTAGCGTCGGGGGGGAGCTCCTACGAGCAGTACTTC
>many|TRBD1|TRBJ1-4|TRBV19
CASSLPRDSGSNEKLFF
TGTGCCAGTAGTCTTCCACGGGACAGCGGATCCAATGAAAAACTGTTTTTT
>many|NA|TRBJ1-2|TRBV7-2
CASSFKVSQEPLTNYGYTF
TGTGCCAGCAGCTTCAAAGTATCACAGGAACCTTTAACTAACTATGGCTACACCTTC
>many|NA|TRBJ2-5|TRBV28
CASTRGGEETQYF
TGTGCCAGCACCCGGGGAGGCGAAGAGACCCAGTACTTC
>many|TRBD1|TRBJ1-5|TRBV11-2
CASSLGYRQGGIRQPQHF
TGTGCCAGCAGCTTAGGGTACAGACAGGGAGGAATACGTCAGCCCCAGCATTTT
>many|NA|TRBJ2-1|TRBV28
CASTSLGHYNEQFF
TGTGCCAGCACCTCCCTGGGGCACTACAATGAGCAGTTCTTC